This is a list of T cell receptor beta chains from one sample in a study of identical twins. TCRdb re-called the 5' RACE reads through MiXCR, storing one row per CDR3 protein. This sample has 450,000 or so distinct CDR3 sequences; 14% occur once, and the top ten carry about 0.54%. These same records also appear under a second study, on yellow fever vaccine responses in identical twins.

Material for sequencing was CD4+ T cells sorted from blood. Every receptor here comes from a woman under 30 in good health. CDR3s leave out the opening cysteine and the closing phenylalanine or tryptophan. Each record gives: CDR3 protein, V gene, D gene. D genes are given only for firm matches.

CDR3: ASSERLARDEQF
V: TRBV9
D: TRBD2

CDR3: ASNNVQRNQPQH
V: TRBV28
D: NA

CDR3: ASSLMGQGVNEQF
V: TRBV12-3/TRBV12-4
D: TRBD1

CDR3: ASSPTRKETQY
V: TRBV7-3
D: NA

CDR3: ASSLTLYGYT
V: TRBV12-3/TRBV12-4
D: NA

CDR3: ASSFGPGEGTEAF
V: TRBV12-3/TRBV12-4
D: NA

CDR3: ASSGLAGGSEQF
V: TRBV12-3/TRBV12-4
D: TRBD2

CDR3: ASSWGAPTDEQF
V: TRBV7-2
D: NA

CDR3: ASSLDLAGVSYNEQF
V: TRBV12-3/TRBV12-4
D: TRBD2

CDR3: ASRTGGQETQY
V: TRBV25-1
D: TRBD1

CDR3: ASPGGRSTDTQY
V: TRBV3-1
D: NA

CDR3: ASRLAGDSYNEQF
V: TRBV10-3
D: TRBD2

CDR3: ASSQQGWEQY
V: TRBV6-6
D: TRBD1

CDR3: ASGPVMRTDTQY
V: TRBV4-2
D: NA

CDR3: ASSLGGMTSAGELF
V: TRBV5-4
D: TRBD2